This T cell receptor (beta chain) appears in the sequencing data of a study of CD8 T cells in ankylosing spondylitis. Study-wide points: Disease-associated clones were reportedly significantly overrepresented in matched ankylosing spondylitis synovial fluid.

This clonotype was seen a handful of times. Its antigen is unidentified. TCRdb called the 5' RACE reads again in MiXCR, with one record for every CDR3 protein. The table lists just over 300,000 distinct CDR3 sequences, roughly 20% of them singletons, with about 4% in the top ten. The specimen was blood, either unsorted or a sorted T cell fraction (not recorded which). This sequence originates from a female donor with ankylosing spondylitis or in good health (not recorded which).

The chain's CDR3 is CASSKGSDLYNEQFF. The CDR3 nucleotides are TGCGCCAGCTCAAAGGGCTCCGACCTCTACAATGAGCAGTTCTTC. This chain connects TRBV5-1 to TRBJ2-1; D gene ambiguous. Germline loops: CDR1 SGHRS, CDR2 YFSETQ. The CDR3 extends over 15 amino acids. Trimming stripped 7 bases from V and 3 bases from J, with 17 bases between.